This TCR beta chain emerged from a study of T cells in Graves' hyperthyroidism and ophthalmopathy. Whole-study findings and limits: For ophthalmopathy, model prediction preceded onset by a median approximately 6 months. In simple terms, a model built on 13 V-J features told ophthalmopathy apart from stable hyperthyroidism.

Researchers amplified the TCR beta CDR3 regions from RNA transcripts. HTBI primers were the set used in a first-round RT-PCR of the TCR CDR3. One entry per CDR3 protein, called by TCRdb with MiXCR from the multiplex PCR reads. The sample records approximately 430,000 distinct CDR3 sequences, roughly 14% being singletons. Disease duration was under 3 months in the ophthalmopathy patients, who also had a Clinical Activity Score of at least 3 and a NOSPECS grade of at least 4. The source of the PBMCs was approximately 9.5 ml of fresh peripheral blood. Trimming pared 2 bases from V and 0 bases from J, leaving 10 bases between. The length of the CDR3 is 15 residues. This clonotype was recorded many times. Its antigen is not known.

This clonotype was obtained from a man aged 18 to 35 with Graves' ophthalmopathy. The rearrangement uses TRBV12-3 or TRBV12-4 and TRBJ1-2, with a tentative D call TRBD1 (6 bases). The sequenced sample was blood. The DNA for the CDR3 is TGTGCCAGCAGTTTATTGAGACAGGCTAACTATGGCTACACCTTC. Protein sequence: CASSLLRQANYGYTF.